This is a list of T cell receptor beta chains from one sample in a study of cytomegalovirus exposure and HLA in healthy donors. The protocol was immunoSEQ multiplex PCR, while the TCRdb copy is restricted to in-frame clones and leaves out a portion. The sample consists of some 140,000 clones, over 60% of them appearing once. What was sequenced was PBMCs. The source is a male donor in good health and CMV-seropositive. Both conserved end residues are part of each CDR3. The D gene is left open where the match is weak. Part of the rows lack a size; the others show once, few, many or a class for expanded clones.

j_gene | v_gene | d_gene | abundance | CDR3aa | CDR3nt
TRBJ2-7 | TRBV7-9 | NA | NA | CASSLDLGRYEQYF | TGTGCCAGCAGCTTAGACCTGGGGCGCTACGAGCAGTACTTC
TRBJ1-1 | TRBV4-1 | NA | NA | CASSQGGSEAFF | TGCGCCAGCAGCCAGGGGGGGAGTGAAGCTTTCTTT
TRBJ2-2 | TRBV7-2 | TRBD1 | NA | CASSYGPGQGTGELFF | TGTGCCAGCAGTTATGGACCGGGACAGGGAACGGGGGAGCTGTTTTTT
TRBJ1-2 | TRBV6-5 | TRBD1 | NA | CASSSGQGAGYGYTF | TGTGCCAGCAGTTCCGGACAGGGAGCGGGTTATGGCTACACCTTC
TRBJ2-2 | TRBV10-3 | NA | NA | CAISGGAGTGELFF | TGTGCCATCAGTGGAGGGGCGGGAACCGGGGAGCTGTTTTTT
TRBJ1-1 | TRBV28 | NA | NA | CASRTGNTEAFF | TGTGCCAGCAGGACAGGGAACACTGAAGCTTTCTTT
TRBJ2-7 | TRBV7-2 | TRBD1 | NA | CASSLDLRDRVHEQYF | TGTGCCAGCAGCTTAGATCTTCGGGACAGGGTACACGAGCAGTACTTC
TRBJ1-3 | TRBV9 | TRBD1 | NA | CASSVAQGNGNTIYF | TGTGCCAGCAGCGTAGCACAGGGGAACGGAAACACCATATATTTT
TRBJ2-7 | TRBV5-1 | NA | NA | CASSLPSGNEQYF | TGCGCCAGCAGCTTGCCTTCAGGGAACGAGCAGTACTTC
TRBJ1-5 | TRBV19 | TRBD1 | once | CASSEQGFGDQPQHF | TGTGCCAGTAGTGAACAGGGGTTCGGGGATCAGCCCCAGCATTTT
TRBJ1-1 | TRBV11-2 | NA | NA | CASSLVRGKNTEAFF | TGTGCCAGCAGCTTAGTCCGGGGGAAGAACACTGAAGCTTTCTTT
TRBJ1-2 | TRBV27 | TRBD1 | few | CASSFAGGGYGYTF | TGTGCCAGCAGTTTTGCAGGGGGCGGGTATGGCTACACCTTC